This T cell receptor (beta chain) was recorded in a study of CXCR3-negative and CXCR3-positive naive CD8 T cells. Study as a whole: Sequencing brought in about 140 million TRB reads altogether, and each library got about 1.5 +/- 0.3 million.

Worth noting for this clonotype: Its cognate antigen is unknown.

Each TRB cDNA library was prepared by 5' RACE (with UMI labels). Using the 5' RACE reads, TCRdb records one entry per CDR3 protein without DNA. This sample contains some 150,000 distinct CDR3 sequences. Naive CD8+ T cells displayed a CD45RO-CCR7+CD27+CD95- phenotype. Study results and caveats: In cryopreserved cells, CXCR3 expression partially decreased, and fresh PBMCs were used in most assays. Researchers reported similar TRBV-TRBJ usage in naive CXCR3-negative and CXCR3-positive cells, though memory differed. Researchers report that CXCR3-positive naive cells carry more hydrophobic TRB CDR3s than CXCR3-negative naive cells.

The sample comprised naive CXCR3+ CD8+ T cells from blood. Subset meaning: CD45RO-CCR7+CD27+CD95- naive CD8+ T cells expressing CXCR3 (TNR3+). The receptor was derived from a human donor in good health. Some clones in this sample may be carry-over from other donors' samples.

This chain's CDR3 is CASSEGGTNTEAFF. V is TRBV2 and J is TRBJ1-1. There are 14 residues in the CDR3. Germline-derived CDR1 and CDR2 are SNHLY and FYNNEI.